These T cell receptor beta chains were read from a single sample in a study of OX40 agonist ivuxolimab in advanced cancers. Generated by immunoSEQ multiplex PCR, the TCRdb table keeps only in-frame clones and is missing some. The sample gives 45,000 to 65,000 clones, about nine tenths of which show up once; 14% to 15% is in the top ten. The specimen comprised CD4+ or CD8+ T cells sorted from blood, sampled in a trial of the OX40 agonist ivuxolimab. These receptors were obtained from an adult with an advanced solid tumor such as melanoma, head and neck, liver or kidney cancer. The CDR3 runs from the conserved cysteine through the conserved F or W. The order of the fields is clone size, V gene, J gene, CDR3 protein. The listing skips clone size in some rows; elsewhere it reads once, few, many or a size class.

.	TRBV4-3	TRBJ1-2	CASSQDLGVLSYGYTF
.	TRBV29-1	TRBJ2-5	CSVELGEGPRQTQYF
.	TRBV12-5	TRBJ2-4	CASGLGPQGTKNIQYF
.	TRBV6-5	TRBJ2-2	CASSFLTETGELFF
.	TRBV5-5	TRBJ2-7	CASREGPMVPYEQYF
.	TRBV23-1	TRBJ1-2	CASSHRGQGADYGYTF
.	TRBV25-1	TRBJ2-6	CASSVSSGANVLTF
.	TRBV19	TRBJ1-1	CATSTGNTEAFF
.	TRBV7-9	TRBJ1-4	CASSLNGLKLFF
.	TRBV5-4	TRBJ2-3	CASSLGSGDADTQYF
.	TRBV4-3	TRBJ2-7	CASSLSSGDGYEQYF
.	TRBV20-1	TRBJ1-2	CSVEEDYGYTF
.	TRBV7-9	TRBJ1-6	CASSLGDSPLHF
once	TRBV15	TRBJ2-1	CATSSPGQGAPHEQFF
.	TRBV13	TRBJ2-7	CASSPGSSSYEQYF
.	TRBV27	TRBJ2-7	CASSFGGSYEQYF
.	TRBV7-9	TRBJ2-7	CASTNRDLPYEQYF
.	TRBV6-1	TRBJ1-2	CASSPKGNYGYTF
once	TRBV6-1	TRBJ2-1	CASSENGVNEQFF
few	TRBV29-1	TRBJ1-1	CSVPGNTEAFF
.	TRBV27	TRBJ2-5	CASSSYDREGEETQYF
.	TRBV4-3	TRBJ2-1	CASSQDWRGGLNEQFF
.	TRBV29-1	TRBJ2-2	CSVEGGGTGELFF
.	TRBV30	TRBJ2-1	CAWDYDGGGPENEQFF
.	TRBV7-2	TRBJ1-5	CASSLDRVQPQHF
.	TRBV9	TRBJ2-1	CASSDRTGGDEQFF
.	TRBV5-6	TRBJ2-3	CASSRSMTGVRSTDTQYF
once	TRBV7-6	TRBJ2-2	CASSLAPGQANTGELFF
.	TRBV5-5	TRBJ1-1	CASSSQGYTEAFF
few	TRBV5-1	TRBJ1-1	CASSLADSEAFF
.	TRBV9	TRBJ1-2	CASSVGAALDNYGYTF